This T cell receptor beta chain was recovered during a study of cytomegalovirus exposure and HLA in healthy donors. Study summary: HLA-typed donors were the source of about 90 million unique TCRs held in an early data release. Study-wide findings and caveats: What TCR beta sequences reportedly achieved was accurate prediction of HLA-A and HLA-B alleles in most subjects. The likely explanation for a cluster of highly shared sequence variants was sequencing artifact. CMV serostatus was the only recorded immune exposure for donors.

Vbeta (60) and Jbeta (13) primers were used in the PCR. The method was immunoSEQ multiplex PCR; TCRdb's version includes in-frame clones alone and lacks a portion of them. Among under 200,000 clones listed, roughly 84% were seen once. To note about this clone: Its specificity is not known.

Germline lookup yields CDR1 SNHLY and CDR2 FYNNEI. The CDR3 is made up of 13 amino acids. The V gene lost 8 bases and the J gene lost 3 bases, with 11 bases spanning the gap. The receptor was derived from a man younger than 35 in good health and CMV-seronegative. Sequenced material: PBMCs. The genes are TRBV2 and TRBJ1-3; tentative D call: TRBD1 (6 bases). The CDR3 spells CASGGGYGNTIYF. CDR3 in DNA: TGTGCCAGCGGGGGGGGCTATGGAAACACCATATATTTT.